The TCR beta chain described here comes from a study of identical twins. This clonotype was detected ten times or more. Its antigen is still unknown. TCRdb passed the 5' RACE reads through MiXCR, listing each CDR3 protein once. The sample consists of under 300,000 distinct CDR3 sequences, about 8% of them appearing once. General observations from the study: Beta out-of-frame sequences showed weaker excess twin sharing.

The CDR3 consists of 15 residues. Trimming removed 3 bases at V and 5 bases at J, with 16 bases between. The same sample was also studied in work on yellow fever vaccine responses in identical twins.

The sequence derives from a woman aged 18-29 years in good health. The sequenced sample was CD8+ T cells sorted from blood. The chain joins TRBV12-3 or TRBV12-4 to TRBJ2-5; D gene ambiguous. CDR3 DNA: TGTGCCAGCAGTTTTTTAGAAGCGTCCAGGGAGACCCAGTACTTC. It specifies CASSFLEASRETQYF.